This passage covers 25 T cell receptor beta chains from one sample sequenced in a study of chemoradiotherapy in HPV16-positive cancers. Assay: immunoSEQ multiplex PCR; the TCRdb copy retains only in-frame clones and omits some. The sample carries some 12,000 clones, about 77% recorded once. The sample was gathered from a patient who underwent chemoradiotherapy. Every receptor here comes from a human donor with HPV-associated anogenital cancer.

This clone was found once. The CDR3 region is CASSLEWGATGELFF. The CDR3 coding sequence is TGTGCCAGCAGCTTGGAGTGGGGCGCGACCGGGGAGCTGTTTTTT. J is TRBJ2-2 and V is TRBV5-4; D perhaps matches TRBD1 (5 bases). Trimming shortened V by 0 bases and J by 5 bases, and 11 bases separated the two germline ends. CDR1 and CDR2 from the germline V gene are SGHNT and YYREEE (reference sequence). The CDR3 is 15 residues long.

The genes are TRBV5-6 and TRBJ1-6, with D perhaps TRBD1 (5 bases). Germline V lookup: CDR1 SGHDT, CDR2 YYEEEE. Trimming removed 4 bases at V and 0 bases at J, with 14 bases between. The CDR3 length is 17 residues. The CDR3 protein is CASSRRGTSSYNSPLHF. The CDR3 DNA reads TGTGCCAGCAGCCGCCGGGGGACTAGCTCCTATAATTCACCCCTCCACTTT. The full variable domain, with the rest looked up from reference TRBV5-6 and TRBJ1-6, is DAGVTQSPTHLIKTRGQQVTLRCSPKSGHDTVSWYQQALGQGPQFIFQYYEEEERQRGNFPDRFSGHQFPNYSSELNVNALLLGDSALYLCASSRRGTSSYNSPLHFGNGTRLTVT.

This clone has more than one count but fewer than ten. The chain carries TRBV27 and TRBJ2-7; D might be TRBD1 (7 bases). There are 14 residues in the CDR3. CDR1 and CDR2 (germline): MNHEY, SMNVEV (reference sequence). V was shortened by 0 bases and J by 4 bases, with 10 bases between the two germline ends. The CDR3 sequence is CASSLSQGRYEQYF. In nucleotides, the CDR3 is TGTGCCAGCAGTTTATCACAGGGGAGGTACGAGCAGTACTTC.

The chain's CDR3 is CASASGAGNSPLHF. CDR3 in DNA: TGTGCCAGCGCCAGCGGGGCGGGAAATTCACCCCTCCACTTT. V usage is TRBV2 and J usage is TRBJ1-6, with TRBD1 as a possible D gene (5 bases). Germline V lookup: CDR1 SNHLY, CDR2 FYNNEI. Trimming took off 8 bases at V and 7 bases at J, with 15 bases between the two ends. This CDR3 is built from 14 residues. Full variable domain (missing parts from reference TRBV2 and TRBJ1-6): EPEVTQTPSHQVTQMGQEVILRCVPISNHLYFYWYRQILGQKVEFLVSFYNNEISEKSEIFDDQFSVERPDGSNFTLKIRSTKLEDSAMYFCASASGAGNSPLHFGNGTRLTVT.

A single count supports this clone. This chain uses TRBV5-5 with TRBJ1-5; 8 bases fit TRBD1. The CDR3 loop spans 15 amino acids. The germline gives CDR1 SGHKS, CDR2 YYEKEE (reference sequence). V was clipped by 3 bases and J by 8 bases; unmatched bases: 10. The CDR3 is CASSSQGVSWEPQHF. CDR3 bases: TGTGCCAGCAGCTCACAGGGGGTCAGTTGGGAGCCCCAGCATTTT.

The chain couples TRBV5-5 to TRBJ1-2; 8 bases map to TRBD1. CDR3 length equals 15 residues. Germline CDR1 and CDR2: SGHKS and YYEKEE (reference sequence). V lost 4 bases to trimming and J lost 8 bases; unmatched junction nucleotides: 13. The CDR3 bases are TGTGCCAGCAGCCCGCGGGGACAGGCTGATCGCGGCTACACCTTC. It encodes CASSPRGQADRGYTF.

The chain employs TRBV7-2 and TRBJ2-1; 9 nucleotides match TRBD2. The junction had 11 bases not matched to a gene; V was cut back by 7 bases and J by 7 bases. This CDR3 spans 15 amino acids. In germline, CDR1 is SGHTA, CDR2 FQGNSA. This CDR3 reads CASTQPGLALNEQFF. DNA for the CDR3: TGTGCCAGCACACAACCGGGACTAGCTTTAAATGAGCAGTTCTTC.

The rearrangement joins TRBV4-1 to TRBJ2-4; D perhaps matches TRBD1 (6 bases). V lost 5 bases and J lost 2, with 10 bases in between. The CDR3 has 14 residues. Germline V gene sequence: CDR1 MGHRA, CDR2 YSYEKL. CDR3 DNA sequence: TGCGCCAGCAGCGAACAGGGAACCAAAAACATTCAGTACTTC. Translated, it gives CASSEQGTKNIQYF.

The V gene is TRBV7-8, the J gene TRBJ2-7, with D perhaps assigned TRBD1 or TRBD2 (5 bases each). Trimming left V 3 bases short and J 3 bases short, with 9 bases between. From germline, CDR1 is SGHVS and CDR2 FQNEAQ. This CDR3 is built from 13 residues. CDR3 in DNA: TGTGCCAGCAGCTTCGGGGCGGTCTACGAGCAGTACTTC. Translating gives CASSFGAVYEQYF.

The rearrangement uses TRBV11-1 and TRBJ2-1; 7 bases match TRBD2. CDR1 SGHAT and CDR2 FQDESV come from the germline V gene (reference sequence). This CDR3 contains 14 residues. V gave up 3 bases and J gave up 7 bases; unmatched junction bases: 6. CDR3 sequence reads: CASSFGGSKNEQFF. The CDR3 DNA reads TGTGCCAGCAGCTTCGGCGGGAGTAAGAATGAGCAGTTCTTC. The full variable domain, with the rest looked up from reference TRBV11-1 and TRBJ2-1, is EAEVAQSPRYKITEKSQAVAFWCDPISGHATLYWYRQILGQGPELLVQFQDESVVDDSQLPKDRFSAERLKGVDSTLKIQPAELGDSAMYLCASSFGGSKNEQFFGPGTRLTVL.

The chain carries TRBV28 and TRBJ2-7, with D tentatively TRBD1 (5 bases). Trimming shortened V by 3 bases and J by 1 base, and 10 bases separated the two germline ends. Germline V lookup: CDR1 MDHEN, CDR2 SYDVKM. The CDR3 contains 14 residues. The CDR3 DNA reads as TGTGCCAGCAGTTTGAGGCAGGGATCCTACGAGCAGTACTTC. This codes for CASSLRQGSYEQYF. The full variable domain, rest sourced from reference TRBV28 and TRBJ2-7, is DVKVTQSSRYLVKRTGEKVFLECVQDMDHENMFWYRQDPGLGLRLIYFSYDVKMKEKGDIPEGYSVSREKKERFSLILESASTNQTSMYLCASSLRQGSYEQYFGPGTRLTVT.

This clone was seen once. The chain is built from TRBV5-1 and TRBJ2-7, with D possibly being TRBD2 (6 bases). Trimming left V 4 bases short and J 1 base short, with 12 bases between. Germline V gene data show CDR1 as SGHRS and CDR2 as YFSETQ. The CDR3 extends over 14 amino acids. The CDR3 region has the DNA TGCGCCAGCAGCCTCGGAGGGATTTCCTACGAGCAGTACTTC. Its protein is CASSLGGISYEQYF.

CDR3 nucleotides: TGTGCCAGCAGCCCCCGACTAGCGGGTCCCTACGAGCAGTACTTC. Its protein product is CASSPRLAGPYEQYF. The V gene is TRBV11-2, the J gene TRBJ2-7; 10 bases align to TRBD2. The V gene's germline CDR1 is SGHAT and CDR2 FQNNGV. With V trimmed by 5 bases and J by 2 bases, 6 bases remained unmatched. This CDR3 contains 15 residues. The whole variable domain, remainder taken from reference TRBV11-2 and TRBJ2-7, is EAGVAQSPRYKIIEKRQSVAFWCNPISGHATLYWYQQILGQGPKLLIQFQNNGVVDDSQLPKDRFSAERLKGVDSTLKIQPAKLEDSAVYLCASSPRLAGPYEQYFGPGTRLTVT.

In this sample, this clone turned up once. The rearrangement links TRBV6-1 to TRBJ2-3; 11 bases fit TRBD2. The germline V gene has CDR1 MNHNS and CDR2 SASEGT. The CDR3 contains 15 residues. Trimming at V came to 5 bases and at J to 0 bases, leaving 1 base not matched to a gene. DNA of the CDR3: TGTGCCAGCAGTTGGACTAGCGGGAGCACAGATACGCAGTATTTT. Translation: CASSWTSGSTDTQYF.

The gene calls are TRBV18 and TRBJ2-5, with a tentative D call TRBD1 (5 bases). Germline V gene sequence: CDR1 KGHSH, CDR2 LQKENI. This CDR3 has 15 residues. Trimming removed 6 bases from V and 1 base from J, with 15 bases in between. CDR3 DNA sequence: TGTGCCAGCTCGCTAGAGACAGCGACCCAAGAGACCCAGTACTTC. Amino acid sequence: CASSLETATQETQYF. The entire variable domain, with the rest obtained from reference TRBV18 and TRBJ2-5, is as follows: NAGVMQNPRHLVRRRGQEARLRCSPMKGHSHVYWYRQLPEEGLKFMVYLQKENIIDESGMPKERFSAEFPKEGPSILRIQQVVRGDSAAYFCASSLETATQETQYFGPGTRLLVL.

The chain recombines TRBV19 with TRBJ1-1; possible D gene TRBD1, 6 bases. The germline V gene has CDR1 LNHDA and CDR2 SQIVND (reference sequence). CDR3 size: 13 residues. Trimming removed 7 bases at V and 0 bases at J, with 9 bases between. As DNA, the CDR3 is TGTGCCAGTAATGGACAGTTGAACACTGAAGCTTTCTTT. Protein: CASNGQLNTEAFF.

This clone appeared a few times. For the CDR3, the DNA is TGTGCCAGCAGTTTGTTATGGGAAGGCTCCTACGAGCAGTACTTC. Encoded protein: CASSLLWEGSYEQYF. The chain has TRBV28 and TRBJ2-7; D not resolved. The CDR3 contains 15 residues. The germline V gene has CDR1 MDHEN and CDR2 SYDVKM. Deletions cut 3 bases from V and 0 bases from J, with 12 bases between.

This chain links TRBV6-6 with TRBJ2-1; maybe TRBD2 (7 bases). Trimming pared 7 bases from V and 2 bases from J, leaving 12 bases between. Germline V lookup: CDR1 MNHNY, CDR2 SVGAGI (reference sequence). This CDR3 is built from 14 residues. In nucleotides, the CDR3 is TGTGCCAGCAATCCGGGGGGCCCCTACAATGAGCAGTTCTTC. Translation: CASNPGGPYNEQFF.

This CDR3 is CASSIVGPGSSGNTIYF. In DNA form, the CDR3 reads TGTGCCAGTAGTATTGTGGGGCCAGGTTCCTCTGGAAACACCATATATTTT. The rearrangement uses TRBV19 and TRBJ1-3, with a weak D call TRBD1 (5 bases). The length of the CDR3 is 17 residues. The V gene lost 3 bases and the J gene lost 0 bases, with 15 bases spanning the gap. CDR1 is LNHDA and CDR2 is SQIVND in the germline V gene (reference sequence).

The CDR3 DNA sequence: TGTGCCAGCTCAGAGGACGTTGCCTCCTACGAGCAGTACTTC. It specifies CASSEDVASYEQYF. The chain combines TRBV18 with TRBJ2-7, with D uncertain. Germline V gene lookup returns CDR1 KGHSH and CDR2 LQKENI. The V end lost 5 bases, the J end lost 0 bases, and 11 bases lay between the germline ends. The CDR3 spans 14 residues.

This chain uses TRBV19 with TRBJ2-6; D remains unclear. With 4 bases removed from V and 0 bases from J, the gap between germline ends came to 7 bases. Germline V gene sequence: CDR1 LNHDA, CDR2 SQIVND (reference sequence). The CDR3 runs 15 residues. Written as DNA, the CDR3 is TGTGCCAGTAGTACCCAGAGCTCTGGGGCCAACGTCCTGACTTTC. This codes for CASSTQSSGANVLTF.

The genes are TRBV5-6 and TRBJ2-7; possible D gene TRBD1, 6 bases. The CDR3 runs 13 residues. The germline V gene encodes CDR1 SGHDT and CDR2 YYEEEE. V lost 4 bases and J 3 bases, leaving 11 bases between the germline ends. DNA of the CDR3: TGTGCCAGCAGCCTACAGGGAAACTACGAGCAGTACTTC. Its protein product is CASSLQGNYEQYF.

V is TRBV15 and J is TRBJ2-2; D remains unclear. The V and J ends lost 0 bases and 9 bases respectively, with 5 bases between them. The CDR3 covers 12 residues. The germline V gene has CDR1 LNHNV and CDR2 YYDKDF (reference sequence). CDR3 amino acids: CATSRDLRELFF. The CDR3 DNA is TGTGCCACCAGCAGAGACCTACGGGAGCTGTTTTTT.

This chain links TRBV18 with TRBJ2-7, with D unclear. Germline loops: CDR1 KGHSH, CDR2 LQKENI. The CDR3 sequence is 13 residues long. The germline V and J ends were trimmed by 4 bases and 4 bases, with 11 bases remaining between them. The CDR3 spells CASSREDFYEQYF. The CDR3 DNA sequence: TGTGCCAGCTCACGAGAGGATTTTTACGAGCAGTACTTC.

The J gene is TRBJ1-1, the V gene TRBV2; no reliable D call. Germline lookup yields CDR1 SNHLY and CDR2 FYNNEI. V was trimmed by 7 bases and J by 11 bases, leaving 17 bases between them. The CDR3 is made up of 12 amino acids. The CDR3 coding sequence is TGTGCCAGCACCCCGACCCCCCCGACTGCTTTCTTT. Translating gives CASTPTPPTAFF.